These T cell receptor beta chains were read from a single sample in a study of shared clonotypes between healthy human individuals. Measured with immunoSEQ multiplex PCR; TCRdb has only the in-frame clones, and not every one. The repertoire holds about 2.4 million clones, approximately 93% seen once, with around 0.37% in the top ten. The sample comprised naive CD4+ T cells from PBMCs. These TCRs come from a man aged 18 to 29 in good health. Some clones in this sample may be carry-over from other donors' samples. Both conserved end residues are part of each CDR3. A D gene is named only where the DNA matches it firmly. Only some rows state a clone size, as once, few, many or a class for expanded clones.

.	TRBV7-9	TRBJ1-4	TRBD1	TGTGCCAGCAGCTGGGCGGCAGGGGGCAATAATGAAAAACTGTTTTTT	CASSWAAGGNNEKLFF
.	TRBV28	TRBJ2-1	.	TGTGCCAGCAGACAACTCCTAACCCCGAACAATGAGCAGTTCTTC	CASRQLLTPNNEQFF
.	TRBV5-1	TRBJ2-2	TRBD1	TGCGCCAGCAGCTTTACAGGGGCCGGGGAGCTGTTTTTT	CASSFTGAGELFF
.	TRBV10-3	TRBJ2-7	.	TGTGCCACCCGGGGGACCGTCTCCTACGAGCAGTACTTC	CATRGTVSYEQYF
once	TRBV2	TRBJ1-5	.	TGTGCCAGCAGGATAATGACAGAACTCAATCAGCCCCAGCATTTT	CASRIMTELNQPQHF
.	TRBV29-1	TRBJ2-1	.	TGCAGCGTTGAGGGCGGCGGGGACTTCAATGAGCAGTTCTTC	CSVEGGGDFNEQFF
.	TRBV7-9	TRBJ1-1	.	TGTGCCAGCAGCTTAAGTTCTGTAGCTTTCTTT	CASSLSSVAFF
.	TRBV5-1	TRBJ1-2	.	TGCGCCAGCAGCTTGTTCTCTTCGGAGGGGCCCTACACCTTC	CASSLFSSEGPYTF
.	TRBV7-9	TRBJ1-5	.	TGTGCCGGAGATAAGGGGAACGGGCAGCCCCAGCATTTT	CAGDKGNGQPQHF
.	TRBV5-1	TRBJ1-1	TRBD1	TGCGCCAGCAGCGACGACACAGGGGGCGTGAACACTGAAGCTTTCTTT	CASSDDTGGVNTEAFF
.	TRBV19	TRBJ1-5	TRBD1	TGTGCCAGTAGTATCCTAGGACAGGATCAGCCCCAGCATTTT	CASSILGQDQPQHF
.	TRBV25-1	TRBJ1-4	TRBD1	TGTGCCAGCAGTGATCCCCAGGGGGCGGGTGAAAAACTGTTTTTT	CASSDPQGAGEKLFF
.	TRBV11-3	TRBJ1-1	.	TGTGCCAGCAGCTTATCTGGCCCGAACACTGAAGCTTTCTTT	CASSLSGPNTEAFF
.	TRBV19	TRBJ2-1	.	TGTGCCAGTAGTATGGATTTTGTCCAGACTATATACAATGAGCAGTTCTTC	CASSMDFVQTIYNEQFF
.	TRBV5-1	TRBJ1-2	.	TGCGCCAGCAGCTTGCTGGGGGTAACCGATTATGGCTACACCTTC	CASSLLGVTDYGYTF
.	TRBV11-2	TRBJ1-2	.	TGTGCCAGCAGCCGTATTGGGACGGGAAGTATCGGCTACACCTTC	CASSRIGTGSIGYTF
.	TRBV14	TRBJ2-3	TRBD1	TGTGCCAGCAGCCTCGGACAGGGATTCACAAATACGCAGTATTTT	CASSLGQGFTNTQYF
.	TRBV7-3	TRBJ2-3	.	TGTGCCAGCAGCCCAAGGGGCGGACGGCGCTCTAGCACAGATACGCAGTATTTT	CASSPRGGRRSSTDTQYF
.	TRBV11-2	TRBJ1-6	.	TGTGCCAGCACCTTAAGAGGATCACCCCTCCACTTT	CASTLRGSPLHF
.	TRBV30	TRBJ2-1	TRBD2	TGTGCCTGGAGGCAGGGACTAGCGGGAGGCTATGAGCAGTTCTTC	CAWRQGLAGGYEQFF
.	TRBV10-3	TRBJ1-5	.	TGTGCCATCAGTGAGTCGAGACCCGGGGGTGGCAATCAGCCCCAGCATTTT	CAISESRPGGGNQPQHF
.	TRBV9	TRBJ2-1	TRBD1	TGTGCCAGCAGCCTGACAGGGTCCTGGAATGAGCAGTTCTTC	CASSLTGSWNEQFF
.	TRBV29-1	TRBJ1-1	.	TGCAGCGTTGGAGTCACACTGAACACTGAAGCTTTCTTT	CSVGVTLNTEAFF
.	TRBV7-8	TRBJ2-2	.	TGTGCCACCAGGGACAACACCGGGGAGCTGTTTTTT	CATRDNTGELFF
.	TRBV7-6	TRBJ2-7	.	TGTGCCAGCAGCCGAGGACAAGGACGTTACGAGCAGTACTTC	CASSRGQGRYEQYF
.	TRBV9	TRBJ2-3	TRBD2	TGTGCCAGCAGCGTAGCTAGCGGGAGAATCCCAGATACGCAGTATTTT	CASSVASGRIPDTQYF
once	TRBV2	TRBJ2-5	.	TGTGCCAGCAGTCAATCGAGCGGCAGTAAGACCCAGTACTTC	CASSQSSGSKTQYF
.	TRBV7-9	TRBJ1-2	.	TGTGCCAGCAGCCTTTCAGGGCCAGGCGGCTATGGCTACACCTTC	CASSLSGPGGYGYTF
.	TRBV30	TRBJ1-2	TRBD1	TGTGCCTGGAACCCAGGGGGAGGGGGCTACACCTTC	CAWNPGGGGYTF